This T cell receptor (beta chain) comes out of a study of blood T cell repertoires in COVID-19. The repertoire was sequenced with immunoSEQ multiplex PCR; TCRdb's copy has only in-frame clones and lacks some. The table shows under 300,000 clones, with around four fifths occurring only once. Germline V gene lookup returns CDR1 SQVTM and CDR2 ANQGSEA. The CDR3 runs 12 residues. The J segment lost 1 base and the V segment lost 8 bases, leaving 2 bases of the junction unmatched. Sequences were obtained from peripheral blood. The TCR originated in a woman aged 60-75 years with active or convalescent COVID-19. The J gene is TRBJ2-5, the V gene TRBV29-1; TRBD1 matches at 9 bases. The CDR3 loop is CSLGQGQETQYF. DNA for the CDR3: TGCAGCCTGGGACAGGGCCAAGAGACCCAGTACTTC.